These T cell receptor beta chains were read from a single sample in a study of shared clonotypes between healthy human individuals. Libraries were prepared by immunoSEQ multiplex PCR; TCRdb keeps only in-frame clonotypes and omits some of them. This table has some 690,000 clones, less than 95% appearing once. Sequences were obtained from memory CD8+ T cells from PBMCs. The receptors were gathered from a man between 18 and 35 years old in good health. Some clones in this sample may be carry-over from other donors' samples. Each CDR3 is given with its conserved first and last residue. D genes are given only for firm matches. Some rows mark clone size as missing; the rest say once, few, many or name a class of expanded clone.

j_call: TRBJ1-3
d_call: -
clone_size: -
v_call: TRBV27
cdr3_nt: TGTGCCAGCAGTCCCAGCTCTGGAAACACCATATATTTT
cdr3_aa: CASSPSSGNTIYF

j_call: TRBJ2-3
d_call: -
clone_size: once
v_call: TRBV7-3
cdr3_nt: TGTGCCAGCAGCCATCTGGGGGGTGGAGATACGCAGTATTTT
cdr3_aa: CASSHLGGGDTQYF

j_call: TRBJ1-2
d_call: -
clone_size: -
v_call: TRBV9
cdr3_nt: TGTGCCAGCAGCGTAGAGGCAGGGGCCCCAAACTATGGCTACACCTTC
cdr3_aa: CASSVEAGAPNYGYTF

j_call: TRBJ2-5
d_call: -
clone_size: -
v_call: TRBV5-5
cdr3_nt: TGTGCCAGCAGCGGGGGACGGTCCAGACAAGAGACCCAGTACTTC
cdr3_aa: CASSGGRSRQETQYF

j_call: TRBJ1-1
d_call: TRBD1
clone_size: few
v_call: TRBV27
cdr3_nt: TGTGCCAGCAGTTCGATCCTACAGGGGAGGGACACTGAAGCTTTCTTT
cdr3_aa: CASSSILQGRDTEAFF

j_call: TRBJ2-1
d_call: -
clone_size: -
v_call: TRBV27
cdr3_nt: TGTGCCAGCAGTCGGACCCACCCGCCGGGGAATGAGCAGTTCTTC
cdr3_aa: CASSRTHPPGNEQFF

j_call: TRBJ1-2
d_call: -
clone_size: -
v_call: TRBV19
cdr3_nt: TGTGCCAGTAGTATCGGGAGTAGCTATGGCTACACCTTC
cdr3_aa: CASSIGSSYGYTF

j_call: TRBJ2-3
d_call: TRBD2
clone_size: -
v_call: TRBV7-9
cdr3_nt: TGTGCCAGCAGTCAACGGACTAGCGGGAGGGCCCCAGATACGCAGTATTTT
cdr3_aa: CASSQRTSGRAPDTQYF

j_call: TRBJ1-1
d_call: -
clone_size: -
v_call: TRBV19
cdr3_nt: TGTGCCAGTAGTACGAGCGGGACGCCTGAAGCTTTCTTT
cdr3_aa: CASSTSGTPEAFF

j_call: TRBJ2-3
d_call: -
clone_size: -
v_call: TRBV19
cdr3_nt: TGTGCCAGTAGCTCCCCATCCCCAGGGAGTAATACGCAGTATTTT
cdr3_aa: CASSSPSPGSNTQYF

j_call: TRBJ1-6
d_call: -
clone_size: once
v_call: TRBV11-2
cdr3_nt: TGTGCCAGCAGCTTGGGTAATTCACCCCTCCACTTT
cdr3_aa: CASSLGNSPLHF

j_call: TRBJ1-3
d_call: TRBD1
clone_size: -
v_call: TRBV9
cdr3_nt: TGTGCCAGCAGCCCGACAGGGGTCGGAGACACCATATATTTT
cdr3_aa: CASSPTGVGDTIYF

j_call: TRBJ2-2
d_call: TRBD1
clone_size: -
v_call: TRBV9
cdr3_nt: TGTGCCAGCAGCGTCACACAGGGGGCGCCCACCGGGGAGCTGTTTTTT
cdr3_aa: CASSVTQGAPTGELFF

j_call: TRBJ1-2
d_call: TRBD1
clone_size: -
v_call: TRBV28
cdr3_nt: TGTGCCAGCAGTTTATTGGCAGGGCAGGGGGCCTACTATGGCTACACCTTC
cdr3_aa: CASSLLAGQGAYYGYTF

j_call: TRBJ2-7
d_call: -
clone_size: -
v_call: TRBV6-5
cdr3_nt: TGTGCCATCAGTGAGTCCGGGGGCAAATACGAGCAGTACTTC
cdr3_aa: CAISESGGKYEQYF

j_call: TRBJ1-1
d_call: -
clone_size: -
v_call: TRBV7-8
cdr3_nt: TGTGCCAGCAGCTTAGTATCCGGAGGAACTGAAGCTTTCTTT
cdr3_aa: CASSLVSGGTEAFF

j_call: TRBJ2-1
d_call: TRBD2
clone_size: -
v_call: TRBV4-2
cdr3_nt: TGTGCCAGCAGCCAAGAAGGTGCGGGAGTGGCGAATGAGCAGTTCTTC
cdr3_aa: CASSQEGAGVANEQFF

j_call: TRBJ2-3
d_call: TRBD2
clone_size: -
v_call: TRBV7-9
cdr3_nt: TGTGCCAGCAGCCCTACTCCTAGCGGGAGTTGGACAGATACGCAGTATTTT
cdr3_aa: CASSPTPSGSWTDTQYF

j_call: TRBJ2-2
d_call: TRBD1
clone_size: -
v_call: TRBV5-1
cdr3_nt: TGCGCCAGCAGCGTGACAACTGACAGGGGGTTTAACACCGGGGAGCTGTTTTTT
cdr3_aa: CASSVTTDRGFNTGELFF

j_call: TRBJ2-7
d_call: -
clone_size: -
v_call: TRBV4-2
cdr3_nt: TGTGCCAGCAGCCAAGATCAGGCGGATGAGCAGTACTTC
cdr3_aa: CASSQDQADEQYF

j_call: TRBJ1-6
d_call: -
clone_size: -
v_call: TRBV7-9
cdr3_nt: TGTGCCAGCAGCTTAGAGGGCCGGGATTCACCCCTCCACTTT
cdr3_aa: CASSLEGRDSPLHF

j_call: TRBJ2-1
d_call: TRBD2
clone_size: -
v_call: TRBV28
cdr3_nt: TGTGCCAGCAGCCCCGGTCGGATCGGGAGGCGTGGGTACAATGAGCAGTTCTTC
cdr3_aa: CASSPGRIGRRGYNEQFF

j_call: TRBJ1-3
d_call: TRBD1
clone_size: -
v_call: TRBV7-9
cdr3_nt: TGTGCCAGCAGCTTAGGCCCCACAGGGACAGCTGGAAACACCATATATTTT
cdr3_aa: CASSLGPTGTAGNTIYF

j_call: TRBJ1-2
d_call: TRBD1
clone_size: -
v_call: TRBV9
cdr3_nt: TGTGCCAGCAGCACCGACAGGGGGCTCTATGGCTACACCTTC
cdr3_aa: CASSTDRGLYGYTF

j_call: TRBJ1-2
d_call: -
clone_size: few
v_call: TRBV7-9
cdr3_nt: TGTGCCAGCAGCCCTGCGAGGGACCTCCCTAGCTATGGCTACACCTTC
cdr3_aa: CASSPARDLPSYGYTF

j_call: TRBJ2-7
d_call: -
clone_size: -
v_call: TRBV15
cdr3_nt: TGTGCCACCAGCCGTTCTGTGGCAGGGCTTCTCTACGAGCAGTACTTC
cdr3_aa: CATSRSVAGLLYEQYF

j_call: TRBJ1-5
d_call: -
clone_size: -
v_call: TRBV19
cdr3_nt: TGTGCCAGTAGAGGGGCCCAAATCAATCAGCCCCAGCATTTT
cdr3_aa: CASRGAQINQPQHF

j_call: TRBJ2-7
d_call: TRBD2
clone_size: -
v_call: TRBV11-2
cdr3_nt: TGTGCCAGCAGCTTAGGGGCGGGGGTACCCTACGAGCAGTACTTC
cdr3_aa: CASSLGAGVPYEQYF

j_call: TRBJ2-1
d_call: -
clone_size: -
v_call: TRBV14
cdr3_nt: TGTGCCAGCAGCCAAGATATCCCTTTTCCTTCCAATGAGCAGTTCTTC
cdr3_aa: CASSQDIPFPSNEQFF

j_call: TRBJ2-5
d_call: -
clone_size: -
v_call: TRBV28
cdr3_nt: TGTGCCAGCAGTTTATGGCGGGACACGATTCTGGAGACCCAGTACTTC
cdr3_aa: CASSLWRDTILETQYF

j_call: TRBJ1-1
d_call: -
clone_size: -
v_call: TRBV6-1
cdr3_nt: TGTGCCAGCAGAGTGTGGGGAGACATGAACACTGAAGCTTTCTTT
cdr3_aa: CASRVWGDMNTEAFF

j_call: TRBJ1-1
d_call: TRBD1
clone_size: -
v_call: TRBV6-5
cdr3_nt: TGTGCCAGCAGTCAGTCCGGGACAGGGGGCACTGAAGCTTTCTTT
cdr3_aa: CASSQSGTGGTEAFF

j_call: TRBJ2-5
d_call: -
clone_size: few
v_call: TRBV4-1
cdr3_nt: TGCGCCAGCAGCCAACTCCGAGAGACCCAGTACTTC
cdr3_aa: CASSQLRETQYF

j_call: TRBJ2-7
d_call: -
clone_size: -
v_call: TRBV27
cdr3_nt: TGTGCCAGCAGTTTATCGCTAAGGGGGAATGGCTACGAGCAGTACTTC
cdr3_aa: CASSLSLRGNGYEQYF

j_call: TRBJ2-1
d_call: -
clone_size: -
v_call: TRBV5-6
cdr3_nt: TGTGCCAGCAGTTTCAGTGCTTGGGGGGCCTACAATGAGCAGTTCTTC
cdr3_aa: CASSFSAWGAYNEQFF

j_call: TRBJ1-2
d_call: TRBD1
clone_size: once
v_call: TRBV19
cdr3_nt: TGTGCCAGTAGTATCTCAGGGGGAGAGAACTATGGCTACACCTTC
cdr3_aa: CASSISGGENYGYTF

j_call: TRBJ2-1
d_call: -
clone_size: few
v_call: TRBV29-1
cdr3_nt: TGCAGCGTTGAAGGACACCCCTCCTACAATGAGCAGTTCTTC
cdr3_aa: CSVEGHPSYNEQFF

j_call: TRBJ1-5
d_call: TRBD1
clone_size: -
v_call: TRBV28
cdr3_nt: TGTGCCAGCAGTTCTCCGGGACAGGGGCCTAGTCAGCCCCAGCATTTT
cdr3_aa: CASSSPGQGPSQPQHF

j_call: TRBJ2-7
d_call: -
clone_size: -
v_call: TRBV11-2
cdr3_nt: TGTGCCAGCAGCTCCCGACATGTTGATAATGGGCAGTACTTC
cdr3_aa: CASSSRHVDNGQYF

j_call: TRBJ1-1
d_call: -
clone_size: -
v_call: TRBV29-1
cdr3_nt: TGCAGCGTTGAAGAAGGCTCGGCTGAAGCTTTCTTT
cdr3_aa: CSVEEGSAEAFF

j_call: TRBJ2-7
d_call: -
clone_size: once
v_call: TRBV28
cdr3_nt: TGTGCCCCGTGGAGGACCCATTCCTACGAGCAGTACTTC
cdr3_aa: CAPWRTHSYEQYF

j_call: TRBJ2-5
d_call: -
clone_size: -
v_call: TRBV9
cdr3_nt: TGTGCCAGCAGCGGGGGGGACAGCTCCGAGACCCAGTACTTC
cdr3_aa: CASSGGDSSETQYF

j_call: TRBJ2-7
d_call: -
clone_size: -
v_call: TRBV11-2
cdr3_nt: TGTGCCAGCAGCTTGGCACCGGGCTACGAGCAGTACTTC
cdr3_aa: CASSLAPGYEQYF

j_call: TRBJ2-7
d_call: TRBD1
clone_size: -
v_call: TRBV27
cdr3_nt: TGTGCCAGCAGTCCCTCGCAGGGGGCAGTTAGCTACGAGCAGTACTTC
cdr3_aa: CASSPSQGAVSYEQYF

j_call: TRBJ2-3
d_call: TRBD1
clone_size: -
v_call: TRBV4-1
cdr3_nt: TGCGCCAGCAGCCAAGTGACCGGGACAGGGGTAACAGATACGCAGTATTTT
cdr3_aa: CASSQVTGTGVTDTQYF